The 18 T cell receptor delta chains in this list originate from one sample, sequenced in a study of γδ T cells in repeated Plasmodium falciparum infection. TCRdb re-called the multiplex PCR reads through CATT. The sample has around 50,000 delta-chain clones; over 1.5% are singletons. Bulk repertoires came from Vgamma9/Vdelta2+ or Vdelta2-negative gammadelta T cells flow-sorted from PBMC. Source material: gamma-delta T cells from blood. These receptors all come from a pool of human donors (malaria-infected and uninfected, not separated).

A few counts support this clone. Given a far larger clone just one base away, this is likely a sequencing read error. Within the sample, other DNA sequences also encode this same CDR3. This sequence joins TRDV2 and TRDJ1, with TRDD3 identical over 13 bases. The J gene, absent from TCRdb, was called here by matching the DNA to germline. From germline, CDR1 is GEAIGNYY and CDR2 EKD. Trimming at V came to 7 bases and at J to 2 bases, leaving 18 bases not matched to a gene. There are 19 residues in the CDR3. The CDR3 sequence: CACDAATGGYGGYTDKLIF. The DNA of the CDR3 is TGTGCCTGCGACGCCGCTACTGGGGGATACGGGGGGTATACCGATAAACTCATCTTT.

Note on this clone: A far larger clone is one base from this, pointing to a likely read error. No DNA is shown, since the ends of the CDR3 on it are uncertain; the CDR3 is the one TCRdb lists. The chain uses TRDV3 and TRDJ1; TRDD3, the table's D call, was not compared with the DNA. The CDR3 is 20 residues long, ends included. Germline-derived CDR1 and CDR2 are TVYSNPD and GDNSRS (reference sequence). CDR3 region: CASFGPDSTGGRFYTDKLIF.

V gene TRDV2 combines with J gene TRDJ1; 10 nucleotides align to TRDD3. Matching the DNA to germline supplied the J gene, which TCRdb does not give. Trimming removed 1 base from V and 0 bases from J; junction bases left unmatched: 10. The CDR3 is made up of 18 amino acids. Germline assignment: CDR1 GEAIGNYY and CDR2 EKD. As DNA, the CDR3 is TGTGCCTGTGACACTTTACTGGGGGATTACTTGTACACCGATAAACTCATCTTT. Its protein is CACDTLLGDYLYTDKLIF.

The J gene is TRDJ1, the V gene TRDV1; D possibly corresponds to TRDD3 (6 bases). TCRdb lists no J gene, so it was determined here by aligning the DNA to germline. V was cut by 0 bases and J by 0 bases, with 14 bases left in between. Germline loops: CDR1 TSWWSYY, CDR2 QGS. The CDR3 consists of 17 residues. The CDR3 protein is CALGELVGDLYTDKLIF. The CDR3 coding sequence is TGTGCTCTTGGGGAACTAGTCGGGGATTTATACACCGATAAACTCATCTTT.

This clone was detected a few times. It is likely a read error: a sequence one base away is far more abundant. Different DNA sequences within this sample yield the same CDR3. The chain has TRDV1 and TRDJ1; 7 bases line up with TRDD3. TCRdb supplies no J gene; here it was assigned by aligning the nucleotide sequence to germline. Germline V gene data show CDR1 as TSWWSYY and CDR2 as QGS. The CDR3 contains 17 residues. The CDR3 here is CALGELGSPWYTDKLIF. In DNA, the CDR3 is TGTGCTCTTGGAGAACTGGGGTCCCCCTGGTACACCGATAAACTCATCTTT.

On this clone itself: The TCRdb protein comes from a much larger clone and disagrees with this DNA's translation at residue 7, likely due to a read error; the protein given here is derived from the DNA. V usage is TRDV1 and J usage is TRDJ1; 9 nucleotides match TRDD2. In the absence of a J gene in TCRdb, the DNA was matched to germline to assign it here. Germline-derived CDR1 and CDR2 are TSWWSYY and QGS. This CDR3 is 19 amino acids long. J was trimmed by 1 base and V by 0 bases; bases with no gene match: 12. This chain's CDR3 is CALGELTFLPRPRTDKLIF. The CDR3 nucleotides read TGTGCTCTTGGGGAACTCACCTTCCTACCGCGGCCTCGCACCGATAAACTCATCTTT.

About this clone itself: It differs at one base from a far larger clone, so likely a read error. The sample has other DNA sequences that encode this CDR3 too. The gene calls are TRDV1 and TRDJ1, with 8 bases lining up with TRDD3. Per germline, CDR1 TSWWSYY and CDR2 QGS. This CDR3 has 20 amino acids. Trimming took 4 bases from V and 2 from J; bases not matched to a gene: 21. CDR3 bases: TGTGCTCTTGGGGTCATGACCTACTTTACTGGGGGGCTGAGGACCGATAAACTCATCTTT. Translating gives CALGVMTYFTGGLRTDKLIF.

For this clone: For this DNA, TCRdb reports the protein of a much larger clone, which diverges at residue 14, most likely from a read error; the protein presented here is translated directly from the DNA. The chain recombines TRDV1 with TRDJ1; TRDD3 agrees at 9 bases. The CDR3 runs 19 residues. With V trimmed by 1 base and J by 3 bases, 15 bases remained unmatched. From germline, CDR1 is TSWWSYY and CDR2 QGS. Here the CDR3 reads CALGEPKHLGDGNADKLIF. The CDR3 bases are TGTGCTCTTGGGGAACCTAAACACCTGGGGGATGGGAACGCCGATAAACTCATCTTT.

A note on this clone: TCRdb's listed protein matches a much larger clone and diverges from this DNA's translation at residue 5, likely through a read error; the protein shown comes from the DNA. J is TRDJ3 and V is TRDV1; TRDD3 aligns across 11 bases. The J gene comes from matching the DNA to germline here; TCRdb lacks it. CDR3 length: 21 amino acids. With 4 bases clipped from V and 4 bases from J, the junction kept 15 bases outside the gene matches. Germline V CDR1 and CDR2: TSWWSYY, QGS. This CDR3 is CALGGLPTGWGIRWDTRQMFF. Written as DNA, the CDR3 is TGTGCTCTTGGGGGACTACCTACAGGGTGGGGGATACGATGGGACACCCGACAGATGTTTTTC.

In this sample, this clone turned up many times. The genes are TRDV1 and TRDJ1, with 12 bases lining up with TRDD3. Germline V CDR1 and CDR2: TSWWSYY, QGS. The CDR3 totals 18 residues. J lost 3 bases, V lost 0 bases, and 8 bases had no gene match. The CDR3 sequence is CALGELGPTGGYSDKLIF. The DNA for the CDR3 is TGTGCTCTTGGGGAACTGGGTCCTACTGGGGGATACTCCGATAAACTCATCTTT.

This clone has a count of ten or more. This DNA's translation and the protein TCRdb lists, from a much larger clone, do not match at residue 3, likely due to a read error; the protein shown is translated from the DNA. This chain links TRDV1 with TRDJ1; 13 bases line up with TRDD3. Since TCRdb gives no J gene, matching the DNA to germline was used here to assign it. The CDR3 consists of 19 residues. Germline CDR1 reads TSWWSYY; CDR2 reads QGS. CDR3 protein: CAPGDPWSGTGGYGVKLIF. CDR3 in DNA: TGTGCTCCTGGGGATCCGTGGTCGGGTACTGGGGGATACGGCGTAAAACTCATCTTT.

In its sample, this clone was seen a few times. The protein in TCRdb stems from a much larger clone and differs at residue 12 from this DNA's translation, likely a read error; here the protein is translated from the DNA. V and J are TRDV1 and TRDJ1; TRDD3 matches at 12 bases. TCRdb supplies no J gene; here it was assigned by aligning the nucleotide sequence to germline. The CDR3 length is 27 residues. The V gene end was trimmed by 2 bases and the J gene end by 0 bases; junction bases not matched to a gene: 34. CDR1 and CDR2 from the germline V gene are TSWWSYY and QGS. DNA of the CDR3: TGTGCTCTTGGGGAAATTTGGGGTGCGTCCTACCTCCAGTACTGGGGGATACATCGTTGTGACACCGATAAACTCATCTTT. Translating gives CALGEIWGASYLQYWGIHRCDTDKLIF.

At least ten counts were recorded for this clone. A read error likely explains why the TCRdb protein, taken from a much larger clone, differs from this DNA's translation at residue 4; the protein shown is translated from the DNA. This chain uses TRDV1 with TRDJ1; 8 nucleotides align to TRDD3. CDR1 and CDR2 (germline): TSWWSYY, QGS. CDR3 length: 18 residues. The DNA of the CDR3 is TGTGCTCTTTGGGAATGGATCGACTGGGGGCCCTACACCGATAAACTCATCTTT. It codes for CALWEWIDWGPYTDKLIF.

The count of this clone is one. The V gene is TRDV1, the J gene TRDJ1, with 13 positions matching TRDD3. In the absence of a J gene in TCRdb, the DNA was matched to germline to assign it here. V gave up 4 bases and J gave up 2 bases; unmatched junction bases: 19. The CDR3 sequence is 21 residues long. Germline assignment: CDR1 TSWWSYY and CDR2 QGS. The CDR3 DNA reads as TGTGCTCTTGGGGCCTTCCATCCCATACTGGGGGATACGCTCAGAACCGATAAACTCATCTTT. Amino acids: CALGAFHPILGDTLRTDKLIF.

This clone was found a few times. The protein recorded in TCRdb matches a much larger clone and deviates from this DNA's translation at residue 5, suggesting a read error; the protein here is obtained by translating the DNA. CDR3 sequence reads: CALGRHYWGTRREVGDKLIF. The CDR3 bases are TGTGCTCTTGGGAGGCACTACTGGGGGACGAGGAGGGAAGTTGGCGATAAACTCATCTTT. The V and J genes are TRDV1 and TRDJ1; 9 bases map to TRDD3. Germline-derived CDR1 and CDR2 are TSWWSYY and QGS. The CDR3 loop spans 20 amino acids. The V segment lost 5 bases and the J segment 4 bases; nucleotides outside the gene matches: 23.

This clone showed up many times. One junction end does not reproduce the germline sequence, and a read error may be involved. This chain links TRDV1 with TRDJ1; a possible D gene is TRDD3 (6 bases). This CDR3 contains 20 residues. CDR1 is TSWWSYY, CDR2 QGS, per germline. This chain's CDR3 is CALVEIKGYHRGPYTDKLIF. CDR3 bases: TGTGCTCTTGTGGAAATTAAAGGATACCACAGGGGACCCTACACCGATAAACTCATCTTT.

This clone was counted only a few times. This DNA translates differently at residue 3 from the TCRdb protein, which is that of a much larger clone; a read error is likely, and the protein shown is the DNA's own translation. This chain's CDR3 is CAPGECHLDRGGYGYTDKLIF. The CDR3 DNA reads as TGTGCTCCTGGGGAATGCCACCTAGACCGCGGGGGATACGGGTACACCGATAAACTCATCTTT. The chain employs TRDV1 and TRDJ1, with TRDD3 identical over 10 bases. Germline V gene data show CDR1 as TSWWSYY and CDR2 as QGS. The CDR3 contains 21 residues.

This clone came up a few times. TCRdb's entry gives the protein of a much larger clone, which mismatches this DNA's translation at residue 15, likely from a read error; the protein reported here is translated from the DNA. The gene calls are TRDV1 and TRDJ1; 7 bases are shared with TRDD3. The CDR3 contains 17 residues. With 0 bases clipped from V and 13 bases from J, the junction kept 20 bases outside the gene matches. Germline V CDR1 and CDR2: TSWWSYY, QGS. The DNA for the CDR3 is TGTGCTCTTGGGGAACTAGCTCTTCGGTGGGGGAGGGAGGAACACATCTTT. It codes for CALGELALRWGREEHIF.